This T cell receptor (beta chain) was sequenced for a study of PD-1 blockade in mismatch repair-deficient tumors. The data were produced by immunoSEQ multiplex PCR, yet TCRdb's version contains in-frame clones alone and is incomplete. The sample records about 68,000 clones, around 80% being singletons. The CDR3 contains 13 residues. V gave up 3 bases and J gave up 7 bases, with 10 bases separating them. Germline CDR1 WNHNN, CDR2 SYGVQD (reference sequence). This clone occurred a few times. The TCR-sequenced patients were a few responders to pembrolizumab. The chain carries TRBV10-1 and TRBJ2-1; weak D call: TRBD1 (5 bases). The clonotype comes from an adult with mismatch repair-deficient cancer. The material sequenced was peripheral blood, taken 2 weeks after starting pembrolizumab. The CDR3 DNA is TGCGCCAGCAGTGAAGGGGTACCTAATGAGCAGTTCTTC. Translation: CASSEGVPNEQFF.